A single sample is the source of the 14 T cell receptor beta chains below, sequenced in a study of identical twins. TCRdb re-analysed the 5' RACE reads in MiXCR, keeping a single row per CDR3 protein. The sample includes 1.5 million to 2 million distinct CDR3 sequences, more than 30% of them seen just once. Sequenced: cord blood. Source of these receptors: a newborn girl in good health.

The chain employs TRBV20-1 and TRBJ1-4, with D perhaps matching TRBD1 (6 bases). This CDR3 contains 14 residues. V was trimmed by 5 bases and J by 3 bases, leaving 13 bases between them. From germline, CDR1 is DFQATT and CDR2 SNEGSKA (reference sequence). CDR3 nucleotide sequence: TGCAGTGCTCGCCGACAGGCAGCTAATGAAAAACTGTTTTTT. Its translation is CSARRQAANEKLFF.

The chain carries TRBV10-3 and TRBJ2-2; TRBD2 aligns across 8 bases. With 4 bases clipped from V and 6 bases from J, the junction kept 7 bases outside the gene matches. Germline loops: CDR1 ENHRY, CDR2 SYGVKD. CDR3 length equals 15 residues. In DNA form, the CDR3 reads TGTGCCATCAGTGTGCCGGGACTAGTATCCGGGGAGCTGTTTTTT. Translating gives CAISVPGLVSGELFF.

This chain links TRBV28 with TRBJ2-7; 7 bases match TRBD2. This CDR3 has 14 residues. J lost 0 bases, V lost 4 bases, and 3 bases had no gene match. Germline values: CDR1 MDHEN, CDR2 SYDVKM. The CDR3 DNA sequence: TGTGCCAGCAGTTGGGAGGGATTCTCCTACGAGCAGTACTTC. Residues: CASSWEGFSYEQYF.

The chain is built from TRBV12-3 or TRBV12-4 and TRBJ1-4; D ambiguous. The germline V and J ends were trimmed by 2 bases and 5 bases, with 9 bases remaining between them. This CDR3 contains 14 residues. The DNA of the CDR3 is TGTGCCAGCAGTTTAATGCTCGCGAATGAAAAACTGTTTTTT. Encoded protein: CASSLMLANEKLFF.

This chain joins TRBV20-1 and TRBJ2-1; 8 bases match TRBD2. Germline-derived CDR1 and CDR2 are DFQATT and SNEGSKA (reference sequence). The J segment lost 7 bases and the V segment lost 7 bases, leaving 12 bases of the junction unmatched. The CDR3 is made up of 14 amino acids. The CDR3 DNA follows: TGCAGTGTCCCCAGGGTCCTAGCGGGTAATGAGCAGTTCTTC. It specifies CSVPRVLAGNEQFF.

The chain joins TRBV9 to TRBJ2-2; a possible D gene is TRBD2 (6 bases). Germline loops: CDR1 SGDLS, CDR2 YYNGEE. The CDR3 runs 15 residues. V lost 2 bases and J lost 4, with 12 bases in between. The CDR3 nucleotides are TGTGCCAGCAGCGTTAGGCGGGAACGCACCGGGGAGCTGTTTTTT. It encodes CASSVRRERTGELFF.

This clonotype was detected many times. CDR3 sequence (DNA): TGCAGCGTTGAAGGGGGGACTAGCGGGATTCAGTACTTC. Amino acid sequence: CSVEGGTSGIQYF. The chain employs TRBV29-1 and TRBJ2-4; TRBD2 aligns across 12 bases. Germline CDR1 is SQVTM and CDR2 is ANQGSEA. The CDR3 spans 13 residues. Trimming took 1 base from V and 10 from J; bases not matched to a gene: 2.

This clonotype has just a few counts. V gene TRBV20-1 combines with J gene TRBJ1-2; TRBD1 aligns across 8 bases. Germline V CDR1 and CDR2: DFQATT, SNEGSKA (reference sequence). V shed 7 bases, J shed 6 bases, and the junction held 4 bases outside the gene matches. This CDR3 has 11 amino acids. CDR3 protein: CSVWTGHGYTF. The CDR3 DNA is TGCAGTGTCTGGACAGGGCATGGCTACACCTTC.

This clonotype was found a few times. The chain recombines TRBV25-1 with TRBJ1-2; D is perhaps TRBD1 (6 bases). This CDR3 is built from 13 residues. V dropped 7 bases and J dropped 5 bases, with 14 bases sitting between them. Germline CDR1 and CDR2: MGHDK and SYGVNS. CDR3 coding DNA: TGTGCCAGCACCCTTCAGGGGAGTTATGGCTACACCTTC. Amino acid sequence: CASTLQGSYGYTF.

The V gene is TRBV18, the J gene TRBJ2-7; 7 nucleotides line up with TRBD1. With V trimmed by 6 bases and J by 2 bases, 7 bases remained unmatched. The CDR3 has 14 residues. The germline V gene has CDR1 KGHSH and CDR2 LQKENI. CDR3 sequence reads: CASSDIQGPYEQYF. The CDR3 DNA reads TGTGCCAGCTCGGATATACAGGGGCCCTACGAGCAGTACTTC.

This clonotype showed up many times. This chain links TRBV29-1 with TRBJ1-2, with 7 nucleotides matching TRBD1. The germline CDR1 and CDR2 sequences are SQVTM and ANQGSEA. Losses at the gene ends were 4 bases for V and 3 bases for J; bases not matched to a gene: 2. The CDR3 is 12 amino acids. CDR3 sequence: CSVGQGYYGYTF. CDR3 nucleotide sequence: TGCAGCGTTGGACAGGGCTACTATGGCTACACCTTC.

The CDR3 DNA is TGTGCCAGCAGCGGACCCTGGACAGGGAAAAACGAGCAGTACTTC. Amino acid sequence: CASSGPWTGKNEQYF. The rearrangement uses TRBV7-9 and TRBJ2-4; 8 positions match TRBD1. The DNA end favors TRBJ2-7, so the J call may be wrong. CDR1 and CDR2 from the germline V gene are SEHNR and FQNEAQ (reference sequence). CDR3 length: 15 residues.

This clonotype was found a few times. CDR3 bases: TGCAGTACCTACAGGGTACCCTACGAGCAGTACTTC. Protein product: CSTYRVPYEQYF. The rearrangement links TRBV20-1 to TRBJ2-4; a possible D gene is TRBD1 (6 bases). The J call may not be correct, given that the DNA end is closer to TRBJ2-7. Germline values: CDR1 DFQATT, CDR2 SNEGSKA (reference sequence). This CDR3 is 12 amino acids long.

This sequence joins TRBV4-1 and TRBJ2-4, with D maybe TRBD2 (5 bases). The J call may be faulty, since TRBJ2-7 better matches the DNA end. The CDR3 runs to 15 residues. Germline values: CDR1 MGHRA, CDR2 YSYEKL. CDR3 in DNA: TGCGCCAGCAGCCAAACGTTCCGGGAACCCTACGAGCAGTACTTC. Amino acids: CASSQTFREPYEQYF.